This T cell receptor (beta chain) is drawn from a study of glioma-infiltrating T cells after dendritic cell vaccination. Study details: Dendritic cell vaccine was injected intradermally three times, biweekly.

As to this clone: No antigen is known for it.

TCRB CDR3 was amplified from 2 ug genomic DNA or less. The method was immunoSEQ multiplex PCR; TCRdb's version includes in-frame clones alone and lacks a portion of them. The sample contains under 40,000 clones, 90% to 95% of which appear only once. No glioblastoma patient carried an isocitrate dehydrogenase mutation. Findings and caveats of the study: Higher TCR clonality did not directly relate to longer survival.

The length of the CDR3 is 14 residues. The V segment lost 10 bases and the J segment 3 bases; nucleotides outside the gene matches: 8. Germline loops: CDR1 LNHDA, CDR2 SQIVND (reference sequence). The TCR originated in a human donor with glioblastoma. The rearrangement links TRBV19 to TRBJ2-1; 8 bases are shared with TRBD2. The input for sequencing was blood, taken before dendritic cell vaccination. The CDR3 DNA reads TGTGCCACGGTTCGAAGCGGGGGCTACAATGAGCAGTTCTTC. It specifies CATVRSGGYNEQFF.